These 29 T cell receptor beta chains came from one sample sequenced in a study of T cell changes during pregnancy in multiple sclerosis. The data were produced by immunoSEQ multiplex PCR, yet TCRdb's version contains in-frame clones alone and is incomplete. Seen here are approximately 85,000 clones, approximately 89% observed once, and the top ten hold roughly 2.5%. The starting material was peripheral blood, obtained in the first trimester of pregnancy. These receptors were taken from a female donor with multiple sclerosis, enrolled in a pregnancy study.

The J gene is TRBJ1-4, the V gene TRBV6-6; D unresolved. Germline CDR1 reads MNHNY; CDR2 reads SVGAGI (reference sequence). The germline V and J ends were trimmed by 8 bases and 4 bases, with 5 bases remaining between them. This CDR3 comprises 11 residues. CDR3 DNA: TGTGCCAGCCGGGATAATGAAAAACTGTTTTTT. Encoded protein: CASRDNEKLFF.

The chain carries TRBV19 and TRBJ1-1; a weak D match, TRBD1 (5 bases). The length of the CDR3 is 14 residues. Germline CDR1 and CDR2: LNHDA and SQIVND (reference sequence). V lost 5 bases and J lost 7, with 17 bases in between. DNA for the CDR3: TGTGCCAGTAGTCGAGGAGGGGCGCAGGATGAAGCTTTCTTT. Protein sequence: CASSRGGAQDEAFF.

The chain combines TRBV27 with TRBJ1-6; D may be TRBD1 (5 bases). The CDR3 spans 15 residues. The germline gives CDR1 MNHEY, CDR2 SMNVEV (reference sequence). The V end lost 2 bases, the J end lost 8 bases, and 13 bases lay between the germline ends. For the CDR3, the DNA is TGTGCCAGCAGTTTACTGGGCAGGGTGGATTCACCCCTCCACTTT. Its protein product is CASSLLGRVDSPLHF.

The rearrangement links TRBV11-3 to TRBJ1-1, with a tentative D call TRBD1 (5 bases). The CDR3 loop spans 15 amino acids. Germline V lookup: CDR1 SGHNT, CDR2 YENEEA. The ends were cut back, 5 bases at V and 1 base at J, with 14 bases in the middle. The CDR3 loop is CASSLLGGGNTEAFF. CDR3 bases: TGTGCCAGCAGCCTTCTGGGGGGAGGGAACACTGAAGCTTTCTTT. The variable domain in full, completed from reference TRBV11-3 and TRBJ1-1, reads EAGVVQSPRYKIIEKKQPVAFWCNPISGHNTLYWYLQNLGQGPELLIRYENEEAVDDSQLPKDRFSAERLKGVDSTLKIQPAELGDSAVYLCASSLLGGGNTEAFFGQGTRLTVV.

The rearrangement uses TRBV14 and TRBJ1-2, with D perhaps matching TRBD1 (6 bases). The CDR3 totals 15 residues. The germline V gene encodes CDR1 SGHDN and CDR2 FVKESK. Trimming left V 1 base short and J 3 bases short, with 12 bases between. CDR3 loop: CASSQGAGAYYGYTF. The CDR3 region has the DNA TGTGCCAGCAGCCAAGGCGCAGGGGCTTACTATGGCTACACCTTC.

The chain recombines TRBV28 with TRBJ2-1, with TRBD1 matching over 7 bases. Germline assignment: CDR1 MDHEN and CDR2 SYDVKM. The V gene end was trimmed by 3 bases and the J gene end by 1 base; junction bases not matched to a gene: 6. The CDR3 sequence is 16 residues long. The CDR3 is CASSFNRGRSYNEQFF. CDR3 nucleotides: TGTGCCAGCAGTTTCAACAGGGGTAGGTCCTACAATGAGCAGTTCTTC. The full variable domain, with the rest looked up from reference TRBV28 and TRBJ2-1, is DVKVTQSSRYLVKRTGEKVFLECVQDMDHENMFWYRQDPGLGLRLIYFSYDVKMKEKGDIPEGYSVSREKKERFSLILESASTNQTSMYLCASSFNRGRSYNEQFFGPGTRLTVL.

This clone was seen a single time. V gene TRBV6-1 combines with J gene TRBJ1-1; D possibly corresponds to TRBD1 (6 bases). The germline V and J ends were trimmed by 4 bases and 0 bases, with 21 bases remaining between them. The CDR3 length is 18 residues. Germline CDR1 reads MNHNS; CDR2 reads SASEGT. CDR3 in amino acids: CASSGKTGRSAMNTEAFF. For the CDR3, the DNA is TGTGCCAGCAGTGGAAAGACAGGTCGGTCAGCGATGAACACTGAAGCTTTCTTT.

The rearrangement joins TRBV6-6 to TRBJ2-3, with 8 bases lining up with TRBD2. This CDR3 has 15 residues. Per the germline V gene, CDR1 is MNHNY and CDR2 is SVGAGI (reference sequence). Trimming cost V 4 bases and J 0 bases; bases outside gene matches: 3. CDR3: CASSLLAVSTDTQYF. The CDR3 DNA reads as TGTGCCAGCAGTTTACTAGCGGTGAGCACAGATACGCAGTATTTT.

The count of this clone is one. The chain joins TRBV27 to TRBJ2-7; TRBD1 matches 8 bases. Trimming at V came to 3 bases and at J to 2 bases, leaving 9 bases not matched to a gene. The CDR3 has 16 amino acids. In germline, CDR1 is MNHEY, CDR2 SMNVEV (reference sequence). CDR3 nucleotides: TGTGCCAGCAGTTTCACCGGACAGGGATTTACCTACGAGCAGTACTTC. Its translation: CASSFTGQGFTYEQYF.

The chain combines TRBV7-6 with TRBJ2-2; possibly TRBD1 for D (5 bases). The germline V and J ends were trimmed by 0 bases and 6 bases, with 11 bases remaining between them. Germline V gene data show CDR1 as SGHVS and CDR2 as FNYEAQ. The CDR3 sequence is 15 residues long. The CDR3 here is CASSLAAGLPGELFF. The DNA for the CDR3 is TGTGCCAGCAGCTTAGCGGCAGGGCTCCCCGGGGAGCTGTTTTTT.

The chain carries TRBV5-6 and TRBJ1-2; 12 nucleotides agree with TRBD1. The V segment lost 1 base and the J segment 3 bases; nucleotides outside the gene matches: 10. This CDR3 contains 18 residues. Germline loops: CDR1 SGHDT, CDR2 YYEEEE. CDR3 loop: CASSLLSAGTGGHYGYTF. The CDR3 coding sequence is TGTGCCAGCAGCTTGTTATCAGCCGGGACAGGGGGCCACTATGGCTACACCTTC. The complete variable domain, with remaining parts taken from reference TRBV5-6 and TRBJ1-2, reads DAGVTQSPTHLIKTRGQQVTLRCSPKSGHDTVSWYQQALGQGPQFIFQYYEEEERQRGNFPDRFSGHQFPNYSSELNVNALLLGDSALYLCASSLLSAGTGGHYGYTFGSGTRLTVV.

This clone was observed a single time. The chain couples TRBV7-9 to TRBJ2-3; 12 bases line up with TRBD2. With V trimmed by 4 bases and J by 2 bases, 13 bases remained unmatched. The CDR3 runs 19 residues. The germline V gene encodes CDR1 SEHNR and CDR2 FQNEAQ (reference sequence). The CDR3 sequence is CASSSTSLAGGPYTDTQYF. The CDR3 DNA reads TGTGCCAGCAGCTCGACTTCACTAGCGGGGGGCCCGTACACAGATACGCAGTATTTT.

This sequence joins TRBV30 and TRBJ2-1; the match to TRBD2 covers 8 bases. The ends lost 5 bases at V and 5 bases at J; junction bases unmatched: 5. This CDR3 comprises 13 residues. CDR1 GTSNPN and CDR2 SVGIG come from the germline V gene (reference sequence). This CDR3 reads CAWAGGRDNEQFF. In DNA form, the CDR3 reads TGTGCCTGGGCGGGAGGTCGGGACAATGAGCAGTTCTTC.

This rearrangement joins TRBV27 to TRBJ2-3, with TRBD2 matching 10 bases. CDR3 size: 17 residues. Germline assignment: CDR1 MNHEY and CDR2 SMNVEV (reference sequence). V dropped 1 base and J dropped 5; count of bases not matched to a gene: 9. CDR3 loop: CASSLYASGSRGDTQYF. The CDR3 DNA follows: TGTGCCAGCAGTTTATATGCTAGCGGGAGTAGGGGAGATACGCAGTATTTT.

This chain links TRBV5-8 with TRBJ2-2, with D maybe TRBD1 (5 bases). Germline values: CDR1 SGHTS, CDR2 YDEGEE. V dropped 4 bases and J dropped 7 bases, with 8 bases sitting between them. The CDR3 totals 12 residues. The CDR3 spells CASSDTGGELFF. The CDR3 nucleotides read TGTGCCAGCAGCGATACAGGCGGGGAGCTGTTTTTT.

The genes are TRBV7-7 and TRBJ2-6; D is unclear. V lost 1 base, J lost 2 bases, and 6 bases lay in between. Germline values: CDR1 SSHAT, CDR2 FNYEAQ (reference sequence). The CDR3 is 15 residues long. CDR3 sequence: CASSLGAPGANVLTF. Written as DNA, the CDR3 is TGTGCCAGCAGCTTAGGAGCCCCTGGGGCCAACGTCCTGACTTTC.

The sample holds one count of this clone. The chain combines TRBV5-8 with TRBJ1-5; TRBD1 might be the D (6 bases). The CDR3 spans 16 residues. Looked up from germline, CDR1 is SGHTS and CDR2 is YDEGEE. Trimming cost V 1 base and J 6 bases, with 17 bases left between them. CDR3 in amino acids: CASSLRGAIVVQPQHF. The CDR3, as DNA: TGTGCCAGCAGCTTGCGGGGGGCGATCGTTGTTCAGCCCCAGCATTTT.

The rearrangement uses TRBV29-1 and TRBJ2-1, with D uncertain. The CDR3 is 14 residues long. Germline V gene sequence: CDR1 SQVTM, CDR2 ANQGSEA. The germline V and J ends were trimmed by 4 bases and 10 bases, with 20 bases remaining between them. This CDR3 is CSVGLSTMSVEQFF. The CDR3, as DNA: TGCAGCGTTGGCCTTTCTACAATGAGCGTGGAGCAGTTCTTC.

The chain carries TRBV10-3 and TRBJ2-7; 11 bases line up with TRBD2. The CDR3 is made up of 13 amino acids. Per germline, CDR1 ENHRY and CDR2 SYGVKD. Losses at the gene ends were 10 bases for V and 3 bases for J; bases not matched to a gene: 5. The CDR3 sequence: CATRLAGIYEQYF. The CDR3 bases are TGTGCCACCCGACTAGCGGGGATCTACGAGCAGTACTTC.

J is TRBJ1-1 and V is TRBV15, with D hard to call. The CDR3 has 14 amino acids. With 2 bases removed from V and 7 bases from J, the gap between germline ends came to 14 bases. The germline CDR1 and CDR2 sequences are LNHNV and YYDKDF (reference sequence). DNA for the CDR3: TGTGCCACCAGCAGAAAGGGAGGTTCAGATGAAGCTTTCTTT. It yields the protein CATSRKGGSDEAFF.

The chain carries TRBV4-3 and TRBJ2-3, with 7 bases aligning to TRBD2. Unmatched junction bases numbered 11, after V lost 4 bases and J lost 4 bases. The CDR3 is 16 residues long. CDR1 LGHNA and CDR2 YSLEER come from the germline V gene. CDR3 sequence: CASSPSGRADADTQYF. The CDR3 DNA follows: TGCGCCAGCAGCCCGTCGGGGAGGGCCGATGCAGATACGCAGTATTTT.

The chain uses TRBV18 and TRBJ2-6, with a weak D call TRBD1 (6 bases). The CDR3 has 19 amino acids. Germline V gene data show CDR1 as KGHSH and CDR2 as LQKENI. V was pared by 1 base and J by 0 bases, with 16 bases between. The DNA for the CDR3 is TGTGCCAGCTCACCACGATACCGGGACAAAACCTCTGGGGCCAACGTCCTGACTTTC. Encoded protein: CASSPRYRDKTSGANVLTF.

CDR3 in DNA: TGTGCCAGCAGCTCCCGGACTAGCGGGAAGTTTGAGCAGTTCTTC. It codes for CASSSRTSGKFEQFF. The V and J genes are TRBV11-3 and TRBJ2-1; 12 bases match TRBD2. This CDR3 has 15 amino acids. The germline gives CDR1 SGHNT, CDR2 YENEEA. After removal of 4 bases from V and 9 bases from J, the junction contained 7 bases not matched to a gene.

The chain has TRBV29-1 and TRBJ2-1; 12 nucleotides align to TRBD1. The CDR3 runs 13 residues. CDR1 SQVTM and CDR2 ANQGSEA come from the germline V gene. The V gene end was trimmed by 6 bases and the J gene end by 10 bases; junction bases not matched to a gene: 7. The CDR3 coding sequence is TGCAGCGTAACCGGGACAGGGGGCGGAGAGCAGTTCTTC. Its translation is CSVTGTGGGEQFF.

This clone has only a few counts. CDR3 nucleotides: TGCGCCAGCAGCCCCCTGGTCAGGACAGGAGGGGGGGAGACCCAGTACTTC. This gives the protein CASSPLVRTGGGETQYF. This sequence joins TRBV5-1 and TRBJ2-5; D perhaps matches TRBD1 (7 bases). The CDR3 sequence is 17 residues long. Trimming took off 4 bases at V and 5 bases at J, with 24 bases between the two ends. CDR1 and CDR2 from the germline V gene are SGHRS and YFSETQ. Looking up the rest from reference TRBV5-1 and TRBJ2-5 gives the full variable domain: KAGVTQTPRYLIKTRGQQVTLSCSPISGHRSVSWYQQTPGQGLQFLFEYFSETQRNKGNFPGRFSGRQFSNSRSEMNVSTLELGDSALYLCASSPLVRTGGGETQYFGPGTRLLVL.

This chain connects TRBV7-3 to TRBJ1-1, with TRBD1 as a possible D gene (5 bases). CDR3 length: 16 residues. Deletions cut 4 bases from V and 1 base from J, with 16 bases between. Looked up from germline, CDR1 is SGHTA and CDR2 is FQGTGA. The CDR3 protein is CASSSTGRGTNTEAFF. In nucleotides, the CDR3 is TGTGCCAGCAGCTCAACAGGACGGGGAACGAACACTGAAGCTTTCTTT.

This chain joins TRBV5-1 and TRBJ2-2, with D possibly matching TRBD1 (5 bases). The germline V gene encodes CDR1 SGHRS and CDR2 YFSETQ. The CDR3 has 14 residues. Deletions cut 4 bases from V and 0 bases from J, with 7 bases between. The CDR3 DNA follows: TGCGCCAGCAGCCGGACACCGAACACCGGGGAGCTGTTTTTT. Translating it yields CASSRTPNTGELFF.

The chain uses TRBV9 and TRBJ1-2; D may be TRBD1 (5 bases). V was cut by 3 bases and J by 8 bases, with 14 bases left in between. This CDR3 region has 13 residues. Germline loops: CDR1 SGDLS, CDR2 YYNGEE. The CDR3 spells CASSERGDLGYTF. The CDR3, as DNA: TGTGCCAGCAGCGAGCGGGGGGATTTGGGCTACACCTTC. The full variable domain, completed using reference TRBV9 and TRBJ1-2, is DSGVTQTPKHLITATGQRVTLRCSPRSGDLSVYWYQQSLDQGLQFLIQYYNGEERAKGNILERFSAQQFPDLHSELNLSSLELGDSALYFCASSERGDLGYTFGSGTRLTVV.

The V call is TRBV7-3, the J call TRBJ2-1; the D gene is possibly TRBD2 (6 bases). Per the germline V gene, CDR1 is SGHTA and CDR2 is FQGTGA. The CDR3 extends over 16 amino acids. Trimming stripped 5 bases from V and 4 bases from J, with 18 bases between. As DNA, the CDR3 is TGTGCCAGCAGCCCTAGACCGGGGGTGGGGTACAATGAGCAGTTCTTC. Its protein is CASSPRPGVGYNEQFF. Drawing the rest from reference TRBV7-3 and TRBJ2-1, the complete variable domain is GAGVSQTPSNKVTEKGKYVELRCDPISGHTALYWYRQSLGQGPEFLIYFQGTGAADDSGLPNDRFFAVRPEGSVSTLKIQRTERGDSAVYLCASSPRPGVGYNEQFFGPGTRLTVL.